These 10 T cell receptor beta chains were all obtained from the same sample, sequenced in a study of metastatic and nonmetastatic thyroid tumors (dated by TCRdb to 2020 to 2021). Libraries were built with PCR. This sample was sequenced with an Illumina HiSeq 4000. Starting from the raw public reads, TCRdb applied fastp trimming at Q25, assembled clones with MiXCR and retained in-frame beta chains. For this sample the table gives roughly 28,000 clones, of which 16% were detected only once. Roughly 4.2% of the sample belongs to the ten largest clones. Before undergoing thyroid surgery, none of the patients had been given any kind of treatment. Sequencing input: blood. Receptors were obtained from a female donor with papillary thyroid cancer or a benign thyroid nodule (not recorded which). Some clones in this sample may be carry-over from other donors' samples.

Points on this clone: Being one base from a much bigger clone, this may be a read error. This chain connects TRBV5-2 to TRBJ2-2; TRBD1, the table's D call, lacks a check against the DNA. TRBV5-2 is shown as a pseudogene. The CDR3 loop spans 20 amino acids. The CDR3, as DNA: TGTGCCAGCAACTTGCCAAGGGGACAGGGGTTTTTTGCGAACACCGGGGAGCTGTTTTTT. It encodes CASNLPRGQGFFANTGELFF.

This clone was recorded many times. The chain joins TRBV12-3 or TRBV12-4 to TRBJ2-1; 11 bases are shared with TRBD1. V dropped 8 bases and J dropped 8; count of bases not matched to a gene: 8. This CDR3 comprises 14 residues. CDR3 residues: CASLDRGRDHEQFF. The DNA for the CDR3 is TGTGCCAGCCTGGACAGGGGGCGAGACCATGAGCAGTTCTTC.

Many counts were recorded for this clone. The chain carries TRBV20-1 and TRBJ1-4; D is unresolved. In germline, CDR1 is DFQATT, CDR2 SNEGSKA (reference sequence). This CDR3 has 14 amino acids. V lost 3 bases and J 2 bases, leaving 10 bases between the germline ends. In DNA, the CDR3 is TGCAGTGCTAGTAAGCACAGCACTAATGAAAAACTGTTTTTT. It codes for CSASKHSTNEKLFF.

This clone is deemed medium-sized (0.01 to 0.1%). V and J are TRBV7-7 and TRBJ2-1; a possible D gene is TRBD2 (5 bases). Trimming took 2 bases from V and 0 from J, leaving 17 bases between them. Germline V lookup: CDR1 SSHAT, CDR2 FNYEAQ (reference sequence). The CDR3 is made up of 18 amino acids. In DNA, the CDR3 is TGTGCCAGCAGCTTATCGGCTTATGGGGAGAGCTCCTACAATGAGCAGTTCTTC. This encodes CASSLSAYGESSYNEQFF.

By share, this clone ranks as medium-sized. The rearrangement uses TRBV20-1 and TRBJ2-2; D remains ambiguous. V lost 6 bases, J lost 5 bases, and 13 bases lay in between. Germline assignment: CDR1 DFQATT and CDR2 SNEGSKA (reference sequence). The CDR3 has 13 amino acids. This CDR3 reads CSALPLNTGELFF. The CDR3 DNA follows: TGCAGTGCCCTCCCCCTGAATACCGGGGAGCTGTTTTTT.

This clone has ten or more counts. J is TRBJ2-3 and V is TRBV3-1; tentatively, D is TRBD2 (6 bases). CDR1 is LGHDT and CDR2 is YNNKEL in the germline V gene (reference sequence). This CDR3 has 15 residues. V shed 1 base and J shed 1 base, with 9 bases lying between them. The CDR3 DNA reads TGTGCCAGCAGCCAAGTCGGGGGACGCACAGATACGCAGTATTTT. As protein: CASSQVGGRTDTQYF.

Notes on this clone: This may stem from a read error, because a much larger clone lies one nucleotide away. The chain combines TRBV28 with TRBJ2-4; no clear D gene. This CDR3 is 15 amino acids long. Per the germline V gene, CDR1 is MDHEN and CDR2 is SYDVKM. V was shortened by 6 bases and J by 0 bases, with 12 bases between the two germline ends. CDR3 sequence: CASSTAGSAKNIQYF. CDR3 bases: TGTGCCAGCAGCACGGCCGGGTCAGCCAAAAACATTCAGTACTTC.

The V and J genes are TRBV6-1 and TRBJ2-1; a possible D gene is TRBD2 (6 bases). This CDR3 is built from 16 residues. CDR1 and CDR2 (germline): MNHNS, SASEGT. Trimming left V 5 bases short and J 8 bases short, with 22 bases between. CDR3 bases: TGTGCCAGCAGTCCCCGCGTACTACCGGGAGAATATGAGCAGTTCTTC. This sequence encodes CASSPRVLPGEYEQFF.

V gene TRBV28 combines with J gene TRBJ2-6; no clear D gene. Trimming cost V 5 bases and J 5 bases, with 19 bases left between them. The CDR3 contains 17 residues. In germline, CDR1 is MDHEN, CDR2 SYDVKM. CDR3 sequence reads: CASSPHTPLVRANVLTF. CDR3 in DNA: TGTGCCAGCAGTCCCCATACACCGCTCGTTAGGGCCAACGTCCTGACTTTC.

The chain recombines TRBV7-2 with TRBJ1-2; 7 positions match TRBD1. The V and J ends lost 5 bases and 0 bases, in that order; junction bases with no gene match: 6. There are 15 residues in the CDR3. Germline V CDR1 and CDR2: SGHTA, FQGNSA. In DNA, the CDR3 is TGTGCCAGCAGCCCGGGACAGTACACTAACTATGGCTACACCTTC. Translated, it gives CASSPGQYTNYGYTF.